These 28 T cell receptor beta chains share one sample of origin, sequenced in a study of vaccination effects on CD4 cells after COVID-19. Sequencing in the ViraFEST assay came after antigen-specific CD4+ T cells had been expanded with viral peptide pools, which were used to stimulate PBMC. Between days 10 and 11 of culture, CD4+ T cells were separated out. Testing of the vaccine recipients showed negative nucleocapsid antibodies and no prior SARS-CoV-2 infection. Which antigens these TCRs recognize remains unknown. Clones were read by immunoSEQ multiplex PCR, and TCRdb kept only the in-frame ones, dropping some. The data contain roughly 75,000 clones, approximately 79% of them seen just once; the ten biggest clones take up roughly 4%. This material consisted of CD4+ T cells from PBMCs cultured with HCoV-OC43 spike peptides, taken before COVID-19 vaccination. Subset: HCoV-OC43 spike overlapping peptide pool stimulation. All receptors come from a human donor who received a COVID-19 vaccine.

The J gene is TRBJ2-3, the V gene TRBV3-1 (or the pseudogene TRBV3-2); 10 nucleotides agree with TRBD2. V lost 4 bases and J lost 5; bases outside the gene matches: 24. CDR3 length equals 21 residues. The germline V gene has CDR1 LGHDT and CDR2 YNNKEL (reference sequence). The CDR3 coding sequence is TGTGCCAGCAGCCCCGCGATGGGCCTAGCGGGGGCTCAGTTTTGGGAAGATACGCAGTATTTT. This codes for CASSPAMGLAGAQFWEDTQYF.

The gene calls are TRBV9 and TRBJ1-3; no clear D gene. This CDR3 contains 12 residues. The V gene's germline CDR1 is SGDLS and CDR2 YYNGEE. V lost 4 bases to trimming and J lost 4 bases, with 6 bases between them. The CDR3, as DNA: TGTGCCAGCAGCCTTCTCGGAAACACCATATATTTT. Its protein is CASSLLGNTIYF.

V is TRBV5-1 and J is TRBJ1-2; 7 positions agree with TRBD1. This CDR3 spans 14 amino acids. Germline-derived CDR1 and CDR2 are SGHRS and YFSETQ. Trimming cost V 0 bases and J 4 bases; bases outside gene matches: 3. CDR3 nucleotides: TGCGCCAGCAGCTTGGGGGACAGCTTCTATGGCTACACCTTC. Its translation is CASSLGDSFYGYTF.

There are a few counts of this clone. The chain has TRBV2 and TRBJ2-3; D is tentatively TRBD1 or TRBD2 (5 bases each). The germline gives CDR1 SNHLY, CDR2 FYNNEI. With 4 bases removed from V and 0 bases from J, the gap between germline ends came to 5 bases. There are 13 residues in the CDR3. Here the CDR3 reads CASSGDSTDTQYF. The CDR3 region has the DNA TGTGCCAGCAGTGGGGACAGCACAGATACGCAGTATTTT.

The chain carries TRBV5-1 and TRBJ1-1; possible D gene TRBD1, 5 bases. This CDR3 is built from 13 residues. V dropped 5 bases and J dropped 5 bases, with 13 bases sitting between them. The germline V gene encodes CDR1 SGHRS and CDR2 YFSETQ. DNA of the CDR3: TGCGCCAGCAGATTTGGCGGGGGAACTGAAGCTTTCTTT. It is translated as CASRFGGGTEAFF.

This CDR3 reads CASSSTGTGLYTF. The CDR3 nucleotides read TGTGCCAGCAGCTCGACCGGGACGGGCCTCTACACCTTC. The J gene is TRBJ1-2, the V gene TRBV7-2; tentatively, D is TRBD1 (5 bases). Germline V gene lookup returns CDR1 SGHTA and CDR2 FQGNSA. CDR3 size: 13 residues. The V and J ends lost 4 bases and 10 bases respectively, with 16 bases between them.

The genes are TRBV25-1 and TRBJ1-2; D is perhaps TRBD1 (5 bases). Germline values: CDR1 MGHDK, CDR2 SYGVNS. V was shortened by 6 bases and J by 1 base, with 9 bases between the two germline ends. This CDR3 spans 13 amino acids. The CDR3 nucleotides read TGTGCCAGCAGCGCCGACAGTAACTATGGCTACACCTTC. This codes for CASSADSNYGYTF.

This clone was found a few times. The chain links TRBV20-1 to TRBJ2-7; D is unresolved. V dropped 1 base and J dropped 6 bases, with 7 bases sitting between them. The CDR3 consists of 11 residues. Germline V gene lookup returns CDR1 DFQATT and CDR2 SNEGSKA (reference sequence). The CDR3 nucleotides are TGCAGTGCTAGAGCGGGCAGCGAGCAGTACGTC. Amino acid sequence: CSARAGSEQYV.

This clone has a single count. This sequence joins TRBV11-2 and TRBJ2-5; D gene uncertain. CDR1 is SGHAT and CDR2 is FQNNGV in the germline V gene. The CDR3 totals 11 residues. V lost 5 bases to trimming and J lost 2 bases, with 3 bases between them. CDR3 protein: CASSVQETQYF. CDR3 in DNA: TGTGCCAGCAGCGTACAAGAGACCCAGTACTTC.

This sequence joins TRBV12-5 and TRBJ2-5, with 8 bases matching TRBD1. This CDR3 comprises 16 residues. Germline V gives CDR1 LGHNT, CDR2 FRNRAP. The J segment lost 0 bases and the V segment lost 5 bases, leaving 8 bases of the junction unmatched. CDR3 DNA: TGTGCTAGTGGTCCGGGAACAGGGGGAGACCAAGAGACCCAGTACTTC. Translation gives CASGPGTGGDQETQYF.

V and J are TRBV18 and TRBJ1-5; D is perhaps TRBD1 (6 bases). From germline, CDR1 is KGHSH and CDR2 LQKENI. The CDR3 runs to 14 residues. V lost 4 bases and J lost 4, with 11 bases in between. The CDR3 spells CASSLQGPNQPQHF. The CDR3 bases are TGTGCCAGCTCACTACAGGGACCTAATCAGCCCCAGCATTTT.

The chain recombines TRBV3-1 (or the pseudogene TRBV3-2) with TRBJ1-1; the D is unclear. Per germline, CDR1 LGHDT and CDR2 YNNKEL (reference sequence). V lost 3 bases and J lost 6, with 14 bases in between. This CDR3 is 14 amino acids long. CDR3 region: CASSQEGLRPEAFF. The CDR3 bases are TGTGCCAGCAGCCAGGAGGGTCTACGCCCTGAAGCTTTCTTT.

The rearrangement links TRBV7-2 to TRBJ1-1; the D is unclear. Germline lookup yields CDR1 SGHTA and CDR2 FQGNSA. The V end was cut by 5 bases, the J end by 4 bases, with 11 bases between. CDR3 length: 13 amino acids. The CDR3 loop is CASSQPVGTEAFF. The CDR3 nucleotides read TGTGCCAGCAGCCAGCCCGTAGGCACTGAAGCTTTCTTT.

CDR3 DNA sequence: TGTGCCAGCAGCCAACCCGGGACAGGGCAGGAGACCCAGTACTTC. This translates into CASSQPGTGQETQYF. This chain uses TRBV6-5 with TRBJ2-5, with TRBD1 identical over 9 bases. This CDR3 contains 15 residues. J lost 5 bases, V lost 6 bases, and 10 bases had no gene match. Per the germline V gene, CDR1 is MNHEY and CDR2 is SVGAGI.

V usage is TRBV6-5 and J usage is TRBJ1-2; unclear D gene. CDR3 size: 12 residues. Trimming removed 9 bases from V and 2 bases from J, with 10 bases in between. Looked up from germline, CDR1 is MNHEY and CDR2 is SVGAGI. The CDR3 here is CASQLKNYGYTF. DNA for the CDR3: TGTGCCAGTCAACTCAAAAACTATGGCTACACCTTC.

V gene TRBV9 combines with J gene TRBJ2-7, with 14 bases that match TRBD2. There are 17 residues in the CDR3. The J segment lost 0 bases and the V segment lost 5 bases, leaving 7 bases of the junction unmatched. Germline loops: CDR1 SGDLS, CDR2 YYNGEE. The CDR3 DNA follows: TGTGCCAGCAGAATCGGACTAGCGGGGGGAAGCTCCTACGAGCAGTACGTC. Protein product: CASRIGLAGGSSYEQYV.

The chain recombines TRBV27 with TRBJ1-2; possible D gene TRBD1, 6 bases. The CDR3 extends over 17 amino acids. Germline loops: CDR1 MNHEY, CDR2 SMNVEV (reference sequence). V lost 3 bases, J lost 6 bases, and 23 bases lay in between. CDR3 DNA sequence: TGTGCCAGCAGTTTCGCGGGCAGGGGAGGTATGTGGGATGGCTACACCTTC. Its protein is CASSFAGRGGMWDGYTF.

This rearrangement joins TRBV2 to TRBJ2-4, with D possibly being TRBD1 (7 bases). CDR3 length: 17 residues. The V gene's germline CDR1 is SNHLY and CDR2 FYNNEI. Trimming took off 5 bases at V and 3 bases at J, with 20 bases between the two ends. Written as DNA, the CDR3 is TGTGCCAGCAGTTCGACAGGGAGGTTAAGTAGCAAAAACATTCAGTACTTC. This gives the protein CASSSTGRLSSKNIQYF.

In this sample, this clone turned up a few times. In nucleotides, the CDR3 is TGTGCCAGCAGCTGGACAGGCGCGCAAGAGACCCAGTACTTC. It is translated as CASSWTGAQETQYF. This chain links TRBV5-4 with TRBJ2-5; 7 nucleotides line up with TRBD1. There are 14 residues in the CDR3. Trimming took 3 bases from V and 2 from J; bases not matched to a gene: 4. Germline V gene data show CDR1 as SGHNT and CDR2 as YYREEE (reference sequence).

The V and J genes are TRBV20-1 and TRBJ1-2; perhaps TRBD1 as D (5 bases). Germline loops: CDR1 DFQATT, CDR2 SNEGSKA (reference sequence). The CDR3 spans 11 residues. The V end lost 5 bases, the J end lost 7 bases, and 11 bases lay between the germline ends. For the CDR3, the DNA is TGCAGTGCTTCGACAGAAAGTGGCTACACCTTC. It specifies CSASTESGYTF.

This chain connects TRBV6-5 to TRBJ2-2; D unclear. This CDR3 is built from 15 residues. From germline, CDR1 is MNHEY and CDR2 SVGAGI. Trimming cost V 7 bases and J 4 bases, with 16 bases left between them. In DNA form, the CDR3 reads TGTGCCAGCACCCCAGCCGTGGGCGCCACCGGGGAGCTGTTTTTT. Encoded protein: CASTPAVGATGELFF.

J is TRBJ2-5 and V is TRBV5-6, with TRBD1 as a possible D gene (6 bases). Trimming pared 3 bases from V and 1 base from J, leaving 10 bases between. Looked up from germline, CDR1 is SGHDT and CDR2 is YYEEEE. CDR3 length: 14 residues. This CDR3 is CASSSTGFQETQYF. CDR3 DNA: TGTGCCAGCAGCTCTACAGGGTTCCAAGAGACCCAGTACTTC.

The chain uses TRBV7-9 and TRBJ2-5, with D unclear. The germline V gene has CDR1 SEHNR and CDR2 FQNEAQ (reference sequence). Trimming removed 3 bases from V and 1 base from J, with 15 bases in between. The length of the CDR3 is 16 residues. The CDR3 coding sequence is TGTGCCAGCAGCTTCTCATTAGCAGTATCCCAAGAGACCCAGTACTTC. Protein sequence: CASSFSLAVSQETQYF. Combining the CDR3 with reference TRBV7-9 and TRBJ2-5 gives the whole variable domain DTGVSQNPRHKITKRGQNVTFRCDPISEHNRLYWYRQTLGQGPEFLTYFQNEAQLEKSRLLSDRFSAERPKGSFSTLEIQRTEQGDSAMYLCASSFSLAVSQETQYFGPGTRLLVL.

V is TRBV7-3 and J is TRBJ2-2; a weak D match, TRBD1 (6 bases). Germline V gives CDR1 SGHTA, CDR2 FQGTGA. The CDR3 extends over 18 amino acids. V was shortened by 0 bases and J by 5 bases, with 19 bases between the two germline ends. CDR3 sequence (DNA): TGTGCCAGCAGCTTAACTCCCTCTTCTCAGGGGAAGACCGGGGAGCTGTTTTTT. Translation: CASSLTPSSQGKTGELFF.

The chain uses TRBV6-2 or TRBV6-3 and TRBJ2-5, with D possibly matching TRBD2 (7 bases). The ends were cut back, 6 bases at V and 5 bases at J, with 19 bases in the middle. This CDR3 has 15 residues. Germline CDR1 is MNHEY and CDR2 is SVGEGT. CDR3 amino acids: CASSHRGALGETQYF. The CDR3, as DNA: TGTGCCAGCAGCCATCGGGGGGCCCTAGGGGAGACCCAGTACTTC.

The chain joins TRBV18 to TRBJ2-5; perhaps TRBD1 as D (6 bases). The germline V and J ends were trimmed by 6 bases and 1 base, with 12 bases remaining between them. The CDR3 loop spans 14 amino acids. Germline V gene lookup returns CDR1 KGHSH and CDR2 LQKENI. The CDR3 here is CASSPGTPQETQYF. For the CDR3, the DNA is TGTGCCAGCTCCCCTGGGACACCCCAAGAGACCCAGTACTTC.

The chain couples TRBV3-1 (or the pseudogene TRBV3-2) to TRBJ2-1; D uncertain. The CDR3 spans 12 residues. In germline, CDR1 is LGHDT, CDR2 YNNKEL (reference sequence). Trimming took 1 base from V and 7 from J, leaving 5 bases between them. The CDR3 loop is CASSQVANEQFF. The CDR3 DNA sequence: TGTGCCAGCAGCCAAGTAGCAAATGAGCAGTTCTTC.

This clone was recorded a few times. V usage is TRBV4-1 and J usage is TRBJ1-1, with D possibly TRBD1 on 5 matching bases. Trimming took 4 bases from V and 6 from J, leaving 15 bases between them. Per the germline V gene, CDR1 is MGHRA and CDR2 is YSYEKL. This CDR3 contains 14 residues. The chain's CDR3 is CASSLWSGNPEAFF. The CDR3 region has the DNA TGCGCCAGCAGCCTCTGGTCAGGGAATCCTGAAGCTTTCTTT.